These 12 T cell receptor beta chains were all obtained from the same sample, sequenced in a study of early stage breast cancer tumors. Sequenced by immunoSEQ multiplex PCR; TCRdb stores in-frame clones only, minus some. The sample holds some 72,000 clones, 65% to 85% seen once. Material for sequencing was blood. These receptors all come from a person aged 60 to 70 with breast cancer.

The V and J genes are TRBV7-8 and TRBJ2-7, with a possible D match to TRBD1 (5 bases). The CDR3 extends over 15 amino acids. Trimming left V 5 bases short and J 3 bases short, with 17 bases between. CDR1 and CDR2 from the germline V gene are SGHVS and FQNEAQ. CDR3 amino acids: CASSIPLPQGYEQYF. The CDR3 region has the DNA TGTGCCAGCAGCATCCCCCTTCCGCAGGGCTACGAGCAGTACTTC.

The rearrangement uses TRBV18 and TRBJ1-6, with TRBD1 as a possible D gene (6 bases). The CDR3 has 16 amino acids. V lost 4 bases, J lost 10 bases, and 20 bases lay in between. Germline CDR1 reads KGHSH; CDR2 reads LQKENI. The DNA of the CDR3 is TGTGCCAGCTCACAGCGCCAACAGGGAACTCAGTCACCCCTCCACTTT. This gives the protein CASSQRQQGTQSPLHF. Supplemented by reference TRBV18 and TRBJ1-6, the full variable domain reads NAGVMQNPRHLVRRRGQEARLRCSPMKGHSHVYWYRQLPEEGLKFMVYLQKENIIDESGMPKERFSAEFPKEGPSILRIQQVVRGDSAAYFCASSQRQQGTQSPLHFGNGTRLTVT.

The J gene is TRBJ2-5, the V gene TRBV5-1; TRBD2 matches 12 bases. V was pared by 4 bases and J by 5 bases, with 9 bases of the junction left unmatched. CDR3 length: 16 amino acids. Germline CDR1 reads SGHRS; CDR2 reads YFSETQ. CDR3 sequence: CASSVTSGSHRETQYF. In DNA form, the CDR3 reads TGCGCCAGCAGCGTGACTAGCGGGAGCCACCGGGAGACCCAGTACTTC.

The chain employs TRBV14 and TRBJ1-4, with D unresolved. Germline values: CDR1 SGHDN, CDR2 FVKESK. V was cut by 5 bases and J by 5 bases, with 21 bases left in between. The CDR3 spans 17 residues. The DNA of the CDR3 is TGTGCCAGCAGCGGAGGCCTATCGGGCTCGAGCAATGAAAAACTGTTTTTT. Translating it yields CASSGGLSGSSNEKLFF.

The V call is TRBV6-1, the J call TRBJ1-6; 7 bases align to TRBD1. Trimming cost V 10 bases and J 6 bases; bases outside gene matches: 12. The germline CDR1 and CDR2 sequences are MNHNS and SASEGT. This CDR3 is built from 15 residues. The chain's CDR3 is CATIGNRGVNSPLHF. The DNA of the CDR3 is TGTGCCACCATTGGAAACAGGGGAGTTAATTCACCCCTCCACTTT.

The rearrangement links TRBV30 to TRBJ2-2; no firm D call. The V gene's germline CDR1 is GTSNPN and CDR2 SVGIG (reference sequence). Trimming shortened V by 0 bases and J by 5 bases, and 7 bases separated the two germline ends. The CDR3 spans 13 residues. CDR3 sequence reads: CAWSVRVTGELFF. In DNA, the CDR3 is TGTGCCTGGAGTGTACGAGTTACCGGGGAGCTGTTTTTT.

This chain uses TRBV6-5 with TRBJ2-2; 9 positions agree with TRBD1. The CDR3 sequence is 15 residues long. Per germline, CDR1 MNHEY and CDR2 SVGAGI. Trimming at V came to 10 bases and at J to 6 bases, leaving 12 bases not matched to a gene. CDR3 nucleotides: TGTGCCACCAACTCCGGGACAGGGCCCCCCGGGGAGCTGTTTTTT. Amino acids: CATNSGTGPPGELFF.

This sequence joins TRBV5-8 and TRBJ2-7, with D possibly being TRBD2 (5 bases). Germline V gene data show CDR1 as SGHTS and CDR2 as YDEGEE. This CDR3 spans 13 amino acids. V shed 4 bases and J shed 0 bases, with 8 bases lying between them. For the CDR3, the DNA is TGTGCCAGCAGCCTCCGGGGCTCCTACGAGCAGTACTTC. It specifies CASSLRGSYEQYF.

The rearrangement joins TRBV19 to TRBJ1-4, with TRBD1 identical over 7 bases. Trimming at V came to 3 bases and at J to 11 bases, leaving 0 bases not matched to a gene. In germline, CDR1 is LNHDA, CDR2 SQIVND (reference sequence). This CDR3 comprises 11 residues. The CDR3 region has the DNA TGTGCCAGTAGTATGGGACAGAAACTGTTTTTT. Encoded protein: CASSMGQKLFF.

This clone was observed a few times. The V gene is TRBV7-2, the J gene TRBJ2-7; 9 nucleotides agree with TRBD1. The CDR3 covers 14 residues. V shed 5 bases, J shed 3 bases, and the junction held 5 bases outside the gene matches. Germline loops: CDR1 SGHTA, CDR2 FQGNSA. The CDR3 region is CASSGRTGDYEQYF. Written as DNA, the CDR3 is TGTGCCAGCAGCGGCCGGACAGGGGACTACGAGCAGTACTTC.

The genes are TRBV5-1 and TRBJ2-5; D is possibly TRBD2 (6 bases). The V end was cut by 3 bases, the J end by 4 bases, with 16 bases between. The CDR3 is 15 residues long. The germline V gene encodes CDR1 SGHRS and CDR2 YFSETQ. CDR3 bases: TGCGCCAGCAGCTGGGAGGACCCAAGTGGAGAGACCCAGTACTTC. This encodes CASSWEDPSGETQYF.

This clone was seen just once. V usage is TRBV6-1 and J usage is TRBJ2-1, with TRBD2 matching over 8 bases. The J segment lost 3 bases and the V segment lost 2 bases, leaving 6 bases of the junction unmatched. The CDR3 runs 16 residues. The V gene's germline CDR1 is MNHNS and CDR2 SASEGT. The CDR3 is CASSEIAGGYYNEQFF. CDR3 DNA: TGTGCCAGCAGTGAAATTGCGGGAGGATACTACAATGAGCAGTTCTTC.